This TCR beta chain was captured by sequencing in a study of Ad26.COV2.S vaccination and SARS-CoV-2 variants. Whole-study context: Ad26.COV2.S was injected intramuscularly once or twice, 56 days apart.

This CDR3 comprises 13 residues. Germline lookup yields CDR1 MNHEY and CDR2 SVGAGI. Trimming cost V 11 bases and J 7 bases; bases outside gene matches: 10. Regarding treatment: approximately 18 received Ad26.COV2.S at low or high dose, single or two shots; about 5 received placebo; per-sample allocation not given. After the first vaccine or placebo injection, samples were drawn on day 63. Here immunoSEQ multiplex PCR was the method, and the copy in TCRdb shows in-frame clones only, minus some. The sample lists some 340,000 clones, around 85% occurring once. The sample in question was peripheral blood, obtained in a trial of Ad26.COV2.S vaccine versus placebo. The V and J genes are TRBV6-5 and TRBJ1-4; 7 bases line up with TRBD1. This clonotype was sampled from a person aged 18-65 years who received the Ad26.COV2.S COVID-19 vaccine or a placebo. The CDR3 nucleotides are TGTGCCGCCCGACAGGGAGGCAGTGAAAAACTGTTTTTT. It translates to CAARQGGSEKLFF.